This T cell receptor (beta chain) was profiled in a study of T cells after yellow fever vaccination. As for the study in general: The SMART-Seq v4 Ultra Low Input method served to prepare the low-cell-number fractions. Findings and limits, study-wide: Post-booster samples contained most primary-vaccination clones (more than 95% CD4, around 88% CD8).

This clonotype has more than one count but fewer than ten. What it binds is unknown. One entry per CDR3 protein, called by TCRdb with MiXCR from the 5' RACE reads. The top ten clones hold 17% of a sample with a few hundred thousand distinct CDR3 sequences, less than 9.5% of them seen once. The TCR was taken from a man younger than 30 who received the YFV17D yellow fever vaccine. Sequencing was performed on PBMCs, taken approximately 47 days after the first yellow fever vaccination.

In DNA, the CDR3 is TGTGCCAGCAGCTCGCCACGGGGGTTGCAGCCCCAGCATTTT. This sequence encodes CASSSPRGLQPQHF. The rearrangement links TRBV9 to TRBJ1-5; perhaps TRBD1 as D (5 bases). This CDR3 has 14 residues. Trimming left V 4 bases short and J 7 bases short, with 15 bases between. Germline V gene sequence: CDR1 SGDLS, CDR2 YYNGEE.